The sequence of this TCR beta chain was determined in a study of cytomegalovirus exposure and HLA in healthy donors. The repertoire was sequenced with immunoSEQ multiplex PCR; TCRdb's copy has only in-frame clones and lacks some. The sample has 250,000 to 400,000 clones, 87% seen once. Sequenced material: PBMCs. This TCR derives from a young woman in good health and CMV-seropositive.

CDR3 sequence reads: CASSSGTGNYEQYF. Written as DNA, the CDR3 is TGTGCCAGCAGCTCCGGGACAGGTAACTACGAGCAGTACTTC. The chain couples TRBV5-6 to TRBJ2-7; 8 nucleotides match TRBD1. Germline V gene sequence: CDR1 SGHDT, CDR2 YYEEEE. J gave up 3 bases and V 3 bases, and 5 bases lay outside the gene matches. CDR3 size: 14 residues.